The next 2 T cell receptor beta chains were all read from a single sample in a study of molecular identifiers for immune sequencing clone quantification (dated by TCRdb to 2016 to 2019). Library preparation employed PCR. TCRdb records Illumina HiSeq 4000 as the sequencer. Using fastp trimming at Q25 and MiXCR clonotype assembly, TCRdb reanalyzed the public sequencing data and kept in-frame beta chains. Each entry merges the rows of one CDR3 protein and shows their most common DNA and genes. A total of 300,000 to 400,000 distinct CDR3 sequences appear in this sample, around a fifth of them only once. More than 0.8% of the sample belongs to the ten largest clones. The sample taken for sequencing was naive CD8+ T cells from blood, with Jurkat cell RNA spiked in. The cell subset or site label for this specimen denotes: FACS-sorted CD8+CD4-CCR7+CD45RA+ naive T cells. The origin of the receptors is a human donor in good health. Some libraries in this study had Jurkat cell RNA spiked in.

This clonotype was counted ten times or more. This chain links TRBV3-1 with TRBJ2-1; D possibly corresponds to TRBD2 (5 bases). V shed 1 base and J shed 7 bases, with 14 bases lying between them. The CDR3 contains 15 residues. From germline, CDR1 is LGHDT and CDR2 YNNKEL (reference sequence). CDR3 loop: CASSQVSSSRNEQFF. The CDR3 DNA reads TGTGCCAGCAGCCAAGTATCCTCTAGCAGGAATGAGCAGTTCTTC.

In its sample, this clonotype was seen a few times. The gene calls are TRBV19 and TRBJ2-5; 9 bases fit TRBD2. Per germline, CDR1 LNHDA and CDR2 SQIVND (reference sequence). The junction had 7 bases not matched to a gene; V was cut back by 6 bases and J by 2 bases. This CDR3 spans 15 amino acids. CDR3 sequence: CASRFSLAGQETQYF. The CDR3, as DNA: TGTGCCAGTAGATTCTCCCTAGCGGGGCAAGAGACCCAGTACTTC.